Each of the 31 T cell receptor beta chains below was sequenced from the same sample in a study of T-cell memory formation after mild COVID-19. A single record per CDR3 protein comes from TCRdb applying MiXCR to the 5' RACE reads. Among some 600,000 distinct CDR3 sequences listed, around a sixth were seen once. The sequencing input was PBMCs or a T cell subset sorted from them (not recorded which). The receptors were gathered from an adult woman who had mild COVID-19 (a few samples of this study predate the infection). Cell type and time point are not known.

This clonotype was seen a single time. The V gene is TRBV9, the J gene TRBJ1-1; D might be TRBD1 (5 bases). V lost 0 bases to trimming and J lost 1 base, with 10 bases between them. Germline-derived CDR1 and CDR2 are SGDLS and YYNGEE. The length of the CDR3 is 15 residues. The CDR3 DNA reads TGTGCCAGCAGCGTAGGGATTGGGACGAACACTGAAGCTTTCTTT. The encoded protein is CASSVGIGTNTEAFF.

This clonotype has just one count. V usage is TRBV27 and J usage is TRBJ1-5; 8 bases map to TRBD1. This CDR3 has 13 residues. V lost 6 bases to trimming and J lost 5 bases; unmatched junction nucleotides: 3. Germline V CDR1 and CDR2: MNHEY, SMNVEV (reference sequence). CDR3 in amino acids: CASRGQVDQPQHF. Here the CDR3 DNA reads TGTGCCAGCAGGGGACAGGTCGATCAGCCCCAGCATTTT.

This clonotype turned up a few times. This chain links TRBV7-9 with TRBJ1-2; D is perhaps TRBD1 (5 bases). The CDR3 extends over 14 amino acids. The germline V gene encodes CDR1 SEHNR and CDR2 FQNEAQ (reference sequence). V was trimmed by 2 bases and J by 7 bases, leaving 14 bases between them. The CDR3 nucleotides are TGTGCCAGCAGCTTACAAGGGGAAGTCAGTGGCTACACCTTC. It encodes CASSLQGEVSGYTF.

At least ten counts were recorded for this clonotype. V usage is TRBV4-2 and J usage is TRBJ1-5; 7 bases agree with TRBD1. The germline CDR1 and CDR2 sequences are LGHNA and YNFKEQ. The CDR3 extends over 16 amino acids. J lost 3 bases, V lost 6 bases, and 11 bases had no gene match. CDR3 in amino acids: CASRKEGAGDNQPQHF. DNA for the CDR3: TGTGCCAGCAGGAAAGAGGGGGCAGGGGACAATCAGCCCCAGCATTTT.

The CDR3 loop reads CSAKDSDGVFQQYF. The CDR3 DNA reads as TGCAGTGCTAAGGACAGTGACGGGGTATTTCAGCAGTACTTC. The rearrangement uses TRBV20-1 and TRBJ2-7; D may be TRBD1 (6 bases). The CDR3 covers 14 residues. The germline V gene encodes CDR1 DFQATT and CDR2 SNEGSKA (reference sequence). Deletions cut 4 bases from V and 8 bases from J, with 21 bases between.

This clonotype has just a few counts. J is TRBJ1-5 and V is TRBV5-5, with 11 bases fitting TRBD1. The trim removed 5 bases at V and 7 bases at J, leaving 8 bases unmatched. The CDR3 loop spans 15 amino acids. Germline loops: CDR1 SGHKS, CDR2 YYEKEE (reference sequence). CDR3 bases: TGTGCCAGCAGTCCTGGACAGGGGGCAAGCCAGCCCCAGCATTTT. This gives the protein CASSPGQGASQPQHF.

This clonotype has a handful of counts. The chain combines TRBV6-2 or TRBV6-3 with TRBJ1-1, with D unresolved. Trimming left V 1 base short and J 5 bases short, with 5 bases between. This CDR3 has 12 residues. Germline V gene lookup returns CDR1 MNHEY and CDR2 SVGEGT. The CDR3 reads CASSYWGTEAFF. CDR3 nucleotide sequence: TGTGCCAGCAGTTACTGGGGAACTGAAGCTTTCTTT.

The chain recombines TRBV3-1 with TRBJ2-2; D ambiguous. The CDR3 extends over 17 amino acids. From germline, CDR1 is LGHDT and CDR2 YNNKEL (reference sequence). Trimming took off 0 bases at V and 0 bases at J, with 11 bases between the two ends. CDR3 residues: CASSQDRAYANTGELFF. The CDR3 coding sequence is TGTGCCAGCAGCCAAGATCGCGCTTACGCGAACACCGGGGAGCTGTTTTTT.

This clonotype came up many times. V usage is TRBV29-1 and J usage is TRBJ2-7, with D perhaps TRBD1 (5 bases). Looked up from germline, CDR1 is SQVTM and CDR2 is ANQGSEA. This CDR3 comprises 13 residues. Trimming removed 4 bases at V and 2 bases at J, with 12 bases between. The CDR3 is CSVVGRPPYEQYF. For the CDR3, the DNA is TGCAGCGTTGTGGGGCGACCCCCCTACGAGCAGTACTTC.

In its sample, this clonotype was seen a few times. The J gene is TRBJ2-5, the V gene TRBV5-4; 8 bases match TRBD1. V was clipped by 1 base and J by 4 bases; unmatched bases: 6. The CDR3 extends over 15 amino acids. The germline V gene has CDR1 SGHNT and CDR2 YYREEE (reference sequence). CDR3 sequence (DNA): TGTGCCAGCAGCTTGTCGACAGGGGATACAGAGACCCAGTACTTC. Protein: CASSLSTGDTETQYF.

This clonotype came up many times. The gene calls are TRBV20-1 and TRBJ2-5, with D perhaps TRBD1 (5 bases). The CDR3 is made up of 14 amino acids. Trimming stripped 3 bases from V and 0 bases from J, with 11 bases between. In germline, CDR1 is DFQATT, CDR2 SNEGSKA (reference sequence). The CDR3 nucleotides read TGCAGTGCTAGGTCGCAGGGTTACCAAGAGACCCAGTACTTC. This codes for CSARSQGYQETQYF.

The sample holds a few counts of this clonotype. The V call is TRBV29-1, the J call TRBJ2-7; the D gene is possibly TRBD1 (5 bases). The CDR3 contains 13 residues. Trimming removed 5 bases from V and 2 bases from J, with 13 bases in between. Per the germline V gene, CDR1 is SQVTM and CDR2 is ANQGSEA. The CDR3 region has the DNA TGCAGCGTTTCAGGGAAGGGAACCTACGAGCAGTACTTC. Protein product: CSVSGKGTYEQYF.

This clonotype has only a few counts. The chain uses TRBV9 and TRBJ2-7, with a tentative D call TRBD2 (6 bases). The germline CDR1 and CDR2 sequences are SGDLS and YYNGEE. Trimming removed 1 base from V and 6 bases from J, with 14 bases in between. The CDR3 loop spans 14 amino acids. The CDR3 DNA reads TGTGCCAGCAGCGTATCTAGCGCCCCACTCGAGCAGTACTTC. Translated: CASSVSSAPLEQYF.

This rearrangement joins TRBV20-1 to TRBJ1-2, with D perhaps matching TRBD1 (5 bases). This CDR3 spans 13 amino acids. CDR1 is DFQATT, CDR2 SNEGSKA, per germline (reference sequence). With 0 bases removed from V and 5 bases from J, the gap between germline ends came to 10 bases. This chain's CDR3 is CSARDKTEYGYTF. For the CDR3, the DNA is TGCAGTGCTAGAGATAAGACAGAGTATGGCTACACCTTC.

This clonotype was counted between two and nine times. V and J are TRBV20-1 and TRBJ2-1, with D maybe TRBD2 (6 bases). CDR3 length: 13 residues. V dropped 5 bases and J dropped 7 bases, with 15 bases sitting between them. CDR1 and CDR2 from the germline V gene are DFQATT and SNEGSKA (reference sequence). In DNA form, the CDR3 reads TGCAGTGCTGGCCGTAGACTAGGGAATGAGCAGTTCTTC. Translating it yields CSAGRRLGNEQFF.

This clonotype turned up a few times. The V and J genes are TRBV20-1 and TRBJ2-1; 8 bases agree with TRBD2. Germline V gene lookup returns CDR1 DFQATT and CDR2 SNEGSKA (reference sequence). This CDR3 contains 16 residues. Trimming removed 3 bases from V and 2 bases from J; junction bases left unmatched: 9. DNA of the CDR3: TGCAGTGCTAGTACCCTTGGGCGGGGGGCCTACAATGAGCAGTTCTTC. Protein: CSASTLGRGAYNEQFF.

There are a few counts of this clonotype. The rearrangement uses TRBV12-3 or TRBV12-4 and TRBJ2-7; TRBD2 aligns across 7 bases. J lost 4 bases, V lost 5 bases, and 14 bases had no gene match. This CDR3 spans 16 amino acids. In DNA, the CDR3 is TGTGCCAGCAGTCCCCGAGGCGGGAGCAGAAGATACGAGCAGTACTTC. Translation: CASSPRGGSRRYEQYF.

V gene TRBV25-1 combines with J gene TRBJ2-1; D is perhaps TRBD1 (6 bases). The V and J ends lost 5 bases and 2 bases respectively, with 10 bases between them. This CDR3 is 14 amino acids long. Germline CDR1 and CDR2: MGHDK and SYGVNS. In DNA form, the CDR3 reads TGTGCCAGCAGTTTACAGGGTCCCTACAATGAGCAGTTCTTC. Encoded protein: CASSLQGPYNEQFF.

CDR3 sequence (DNA): TGTGCCAGCAGCCCCGGAGGTGGGGGCAATCAGCCCCAGCATTTT. Its protein is CASSPGGGGNQPQHF. This chain connects TRBV7-6 to TRBJ1-5; no firm D call. This CDR3 is built from 15 residues. Germline V gene sequence: CDR1 SGHVS, CDR2 FNYEAQ. Trimming removed 5 bases at V and 2 bases at J, with 13 bases between.

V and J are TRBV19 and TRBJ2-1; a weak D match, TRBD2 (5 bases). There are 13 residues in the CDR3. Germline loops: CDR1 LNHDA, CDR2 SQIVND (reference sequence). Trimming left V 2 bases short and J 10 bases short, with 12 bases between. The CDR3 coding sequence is TGTGCCAGTAGTATAAGCAGCGGCTTCGAGCAGTTCTTC. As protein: CASSISSGFEQFF.

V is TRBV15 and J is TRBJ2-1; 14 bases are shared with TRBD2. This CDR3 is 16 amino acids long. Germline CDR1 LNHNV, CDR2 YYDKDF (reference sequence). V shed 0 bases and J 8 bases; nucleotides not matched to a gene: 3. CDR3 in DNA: TGTGCCACCAGCAGAGATCCGGGACTAGCGGGGGATGAGCAGTTCTTC. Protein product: CATSRDPGLAGDEQFF.

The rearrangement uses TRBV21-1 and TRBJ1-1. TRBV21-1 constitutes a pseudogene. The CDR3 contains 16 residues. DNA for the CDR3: TGTGCCAGCAGCAAATTTCTGGGGACTTCGGACACTGAAGCTTTCTTT. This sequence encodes CASSKFLGTSDTEAFF.

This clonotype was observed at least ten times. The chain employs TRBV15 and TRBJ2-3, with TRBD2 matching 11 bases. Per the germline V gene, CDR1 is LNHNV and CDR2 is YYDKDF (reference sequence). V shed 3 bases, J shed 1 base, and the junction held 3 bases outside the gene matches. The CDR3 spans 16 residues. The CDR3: CATSRGLAAGTDTQYF. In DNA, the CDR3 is TGTGCCACCAGCAGGGGACTAGCGGCGGGCACAGATACGCAGTATTTT.

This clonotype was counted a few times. This CDR3 reads CASSATNSYEQYF. CDR3 nucleotide sequence: TGTGCCAGCAGCGCAACTAACTCCTACGAGCAGTACTTC. V is TRBV5-5 and J is TRBJ2-7; no clear D. Trimming left V 4 bases short and J 0 bases short, with 8 bases between. This CDR3 has 13 amino acids. CDR1 and CDR2 from the germline V gene are SGHKS and YYEKEE (reference sequence).

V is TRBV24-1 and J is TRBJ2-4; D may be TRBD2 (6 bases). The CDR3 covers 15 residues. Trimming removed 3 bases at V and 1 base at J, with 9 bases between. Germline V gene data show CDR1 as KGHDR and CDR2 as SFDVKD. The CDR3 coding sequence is TGTGCCACCAGTGATGGGGGGAAGGCCAAAAACATTCAGTACTTC. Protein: CATSDGGKAKNIQYF.

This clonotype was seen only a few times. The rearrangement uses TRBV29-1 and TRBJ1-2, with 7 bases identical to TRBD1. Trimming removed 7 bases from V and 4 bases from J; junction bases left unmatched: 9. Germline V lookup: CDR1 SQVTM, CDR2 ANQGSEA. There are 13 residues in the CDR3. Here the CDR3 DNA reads TGCAGCGCCCGGGACAGTGATAGCTATGGCTACACCTTC. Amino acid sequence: CSARDSDSYGYTF.

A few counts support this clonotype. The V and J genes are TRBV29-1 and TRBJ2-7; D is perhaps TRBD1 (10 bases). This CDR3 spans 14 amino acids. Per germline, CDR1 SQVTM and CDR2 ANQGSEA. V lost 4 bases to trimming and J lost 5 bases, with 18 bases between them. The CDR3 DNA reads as TGCAGCGTTGGCGGGGGGGACAGGGGACACGAGCAGTACTTC. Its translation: CSVGGGDRGHEQYF.

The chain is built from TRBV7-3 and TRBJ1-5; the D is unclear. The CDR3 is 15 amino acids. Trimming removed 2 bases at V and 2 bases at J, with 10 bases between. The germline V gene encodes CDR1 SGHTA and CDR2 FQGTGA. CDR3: CASSLAPGGNQPQHF. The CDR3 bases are TGTGCCAGCAGCTTAGCTCCTGGGGGCAATCAGCCCCAGCATTTT. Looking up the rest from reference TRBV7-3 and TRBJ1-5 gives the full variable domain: GAGVSQTPSNKVTEKGKYVELRCDPISGHTALYWYRQSLGQGPEFLIYFQGTGAADDSGLPNDRFFAVRPEGSVSTLKIQRTERGDSAVYLCASSLAPGGNQPQHFGDGTRLSIL.

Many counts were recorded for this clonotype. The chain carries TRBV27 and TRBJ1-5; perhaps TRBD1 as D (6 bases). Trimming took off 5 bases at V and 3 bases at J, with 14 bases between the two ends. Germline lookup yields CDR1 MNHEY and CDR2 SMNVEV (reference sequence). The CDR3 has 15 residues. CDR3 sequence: CASSRSQGHNQPQHF. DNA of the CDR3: TGTGCCAGCAGTAGGAGTCAGGGGCACAATCAGCCCCAGCATTTT.

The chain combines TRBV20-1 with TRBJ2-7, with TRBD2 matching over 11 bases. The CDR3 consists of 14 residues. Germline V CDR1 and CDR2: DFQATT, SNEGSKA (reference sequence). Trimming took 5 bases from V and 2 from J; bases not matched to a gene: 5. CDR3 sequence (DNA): TGCAGTGCTCCCCAGACTAGCGGGGCCTACGAGCAGTACTTC. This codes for CSAPQTSGAYEQYF.

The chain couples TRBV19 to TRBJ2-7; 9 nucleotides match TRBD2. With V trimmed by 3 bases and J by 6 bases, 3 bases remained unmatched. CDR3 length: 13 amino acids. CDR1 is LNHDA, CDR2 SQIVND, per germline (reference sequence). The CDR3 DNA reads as TGTGCCAGTAGTATCGGAGCGGGAGGCGAGCAGTACTTC. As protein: CASSIGAGGEQYF. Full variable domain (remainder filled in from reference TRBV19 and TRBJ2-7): DGGITQSPKYLFRKEGQNVTLSCEQNLNHDAMYWYRQDPGQGLRLIYYSQIVNDFQKGDIAEGYSVSREKKESFPLTVTSAQKNPTAFYLCASSIGAGGEQYFGPGTRLTVT.